The rows below give T cell receptor beta chains drawn from one sample of a study of cytotoxic CD8 clonotypes in ibrutinib-treated CLL. Some clones are missing from TCRdb's copy, which holds only in-frame ones; the method was immunoSEQ multiplex PCR. The sample shows approximately 150,000 clones, roughly four fifths of them seen only once. The source was PBMCs, collected after 24 months of ibrutinib treatment. All receptors derive from a human donor with chronic lymphocytic leukemia. Both conserved end residues are part of each CDR3. The D gene is left open where the match is weak. Some rows have no size entry. The others give once, few or many, or a class for an expanded clone.

V gene	D gene	J gene	clone size	CDR3 DNA	CDR3 protein
TRBV4-2	.	TRBJ1-4	.	TGTGCCAGCAGGTCCTATGAAAAACTGTTTTTT	CASRSYEKLFF
TRBV6-4	.	TRBJ2-7	.	TGTGCCAGCAGTGACGACACTTCAGCCCTCTACGAGCAGTACTTC	CASSDDTSALYEQYF
TRBV7-3	.	TRBJ2-1	.	TGTGCCAGCAGCTTATCCGGGTCTTCGTACAATGAGCAGTTCTTC	CASSLSGSSYNEQFF
TRBV12-5	TRBD2	TRBJ2-1	.	TGTGCTAGTGCCCGGGGGGGGTACAATGAGCAGTTCTTC	CASARGGYNEQFF
TRBV2	.	TRBJ1-2	once	TGTGCCAGCCGTCGCCAGGGTTTGGATGGCTACACCTTC	CASRRQGLDGYTF
TRBV5-1	.	TRBJ2-5	.	TGCGCCAGCAGCTCTGGTACCGTAGAGACCCAGTACTTC	CASSSGTVETQYF
TRBV7-7	.	TRBJ2-6	.	TGTGCTAGCAGTCCGATCACTGGGGCCAACGTCCTGACTTTC	CASSPITGANVLTF
TRBV28	.	TRBJ1-4	.	TGTGCCAGCAGTTTATGGACACTAAAGGGAGAAAAACTGTTTTTT	CASSLWTLKGEKLFF
TRBV11-3	.	TRBJ2-1	.	TGTGCCAGCAGCTTGGGCAGTAATGAGCAGTTCTTC	CASSLGSNEQFF
TRBV7-3	.	TRBJ1-3	.	TGTGCCAGCAGCTTAATGGGGGGAAGAGAAAACACCATATATTTT	CASSLMGGRENTIYF
TRBV5-1	TRBD1	TRBJ1-1	.	TGCGCCAGCAGCCCATTCGGCGTGACAGGGTGGGGAAACACTGAAGCTTTCTTT	CASSPFGVTGWGNTEAFF
TRBV5-1	.	TRBJ1-1	.	TGCGCCAGCAGCTTGGGTGGCGGAGGGATCACTGAAGCTTTCTTT	CASSLGGGGITEAFF
TRBV5-1	.	TRBJ2-1	.	TGCGCCAGCAGCTTACAGGGTAGCTCCTACAATGAGCAGTTCTTC	CASSLQGSSYNEQFF
TRBV15	.	TRBJ2-2	.	TGTGCCACCAGCAGAGACATCCGAAATCGCGGGACCGGGGAGCTGTTTTTT	CATSRDIRNRGTGELFF
TRBV28	.	TRBJ2-4	.	TGTGCCAGCAGTTTATTGGGGGAGACGGGAGACATTCAGTACTTC	CASSLLGETGDIQYF
TRBV27	.	TRBJ1-2	.	TGTGCCAGCAGTTTATCGACGGCCGTCCCCGGCTATGGCTACACCTTC	CASSLSTAVPGYGYTF
TRBV9	TRBD2	TRBJ2-1	.	TGTGCCAGCAGCGTACGGACTAGTAATGAGCAGTTCTTC	CASSVRTSNEQFF
TRBV9	TRBD2	TRBJ2-2	.	TGTGCCAGCAGCGTAGCTACTAGCGGGAGAAATCCCGGGGAGCTGTTTTTT	CASSVATSGRNPGELFF
TRBV7-2	TRBD1	TRBJ1-5	.	TGTGCCAGCAGCCTCCAGGGGGGTAATCAGCCCCAGCATTTT	CASSLQGGNQPQHF
TRBV28	.	TRBJ2-4	.	TGTGCCAGCAGCTCGCGACTCATAGCCAAAAACATTCAGTACTTC	CASSSRLIAKNIQYF
TRBV30	TRBD2	TRBJ2-1	few	TGTGCCTGGAGTGCCCCCGGGACTAGCGGGGGGGGTGAGCAGTTCTTC	CAWSAPGTSGGGEQFF
TRBV28	.	TRBJ2-7	.	TGTGCCAGCAGTTTATCTGGAACAGGGCTGTACGAGCAGTACTTC	CASSLSGTGLYEQYF
TRBV29-1	TRBD2	TRBJ2-3	.	TGCAGCGTTGCGGCTAGCGGTGACACAGATACGCAGTATTTT	CSVAASGDTDTQYF
TRBV7-2	TRBD2	TRBJ2-7	.	TGTGCCAGCAGCGAAGCGGGGGACTTGTACGAGCAGTACTTC	CASSEAGDLYEQYF
TRBV5-1	TRBD1	TRBJ2-2	few	TGCGCCAGCAGCCCGACCGGGACAGGGGCCACCGGGGAGCTGTTTTTT	CASSPTGTGATGELFF
TRBV5-1	TRBD1	TRBJ1-2	once	TGCGCCAGCAGCGGGATGACAGGGTCCCTTGTAGGCTACACCTTC	CASSGMTGSLVGYTF
TRBV6-5	TRBD2	TRBJ2-7	.	TGTGCCAGCAGCGAAGGACGGGGAGGGGAGCAGTACTTC	CASSEGRGGEQYF
TRBV5-4	TRBD2	TRBJ2-5	.	TGTGCCAGCAGCTTGCAACTAGCGGAGCAAGAGACCCAGTACTTC	CASSLQLAEQETQYF
TRBV7-9	TRBD1	TRBJ1-2	.	TGTGCCAGCAGCTTAGCAGGGGGCAAAAACTATGGCTACACCTTC	CASSLAGGKNYGYTF
TRBV30	TRBD1	TRBJ1-1	.	TGTGCCTGGAGAGACAGGGGCAAATCTGAAGCTTTCTTT	CAWRDRGKSEAFF
TRBV18	.	TRBJ2-1	once	TGTGCCAGCTCACCTTTAGGGGTCAGTGAGCAGTTCTTC	CASSPLGVSEQFF
TRBV5-1	.	TRBJ2-2	.	TGCGCCAGCAGCTTGGAGCCCAGGACAGAGAACACCGGGGAGCTGTTTTTT	CASSLEPRTENTGELFF
TRBV9	TRBD1	TRBJ1-1	.	TGTGCCAGCAGCGCACACCCACCGACAGGGCCAAACACTGAAGCTTTCTTT	CASSAHPPTGPNTEAFF
TRBV30	.	TRBJ1-4	.	TGTGCCTGGAGCTCCGGGAAAGAAAAACTGTTTTTT	CAWSSGKEKLFF
TRBV27	.	TRBJ1-5	.	TGTGCCAGCAGTTCGACAGTGACGATTAGCAATCAGCCCCAGCATTTT	CASSSTVTISNQPQHF
TRBV6-1	.	TRBJ2-7	.	TGTGCCAGCAGTGAAGTGTCCGGGCCCCTGTTCTACGAGCAGTACTTC	CASSEVSGPLFYEQYF
TRBV27	TRBD1	TRBJ1-1	.	TGTGCCTCCCGGACAGGGAATACTGAAGCTTTCTTT	CASRTGNTEAFF
TRBV6-5	TRBD1	TRBJ2-7	.	TGTGCCAGCAGTGACAGGGACCCCTATCGAGGGTACTTC	CASSDRDPYRGYF
TRBV11-2	.	TRBJ2-7	once	TGTGCCAGCACCCCCGGCGGACTTCCCCCCTACGAGCAGTACTTC	CASTPGGLPPYEQYF
TRBV18	.	TRBJ1-1	.	TGTGCCAGCTCACCTCTTCCGGGGTCGGCTGAAGCTTTCTTT	CASSPLPGSAEAFF
TRBV30	.	TRBJ1-4	.	TGTGCCTGGAGTTTCGGAGAAAAACTGTTTTTT	CAWSFGEKLFF
TRBV11-2	.	TRBJ1-2	.	TGTGCCAGCAGCTTAAACGGGTTCTATTTCGGGGACCGCTATGGCTACACCTTC	CASSLNGFYFGDRYGYTF
TRBV30	.	TRBJ1-5	large	TGTGCCTGGAGTGAGAAACAGAGCAATCAGCCCCAGCATTTT	CAWSEKQSNQPQHF
TRBV2	TRBD2	TRBJ2-7	.	TGTGCCAGCGGGGAGCGGGGGGTTAACCACGAGCAGTACTTC	CASGERGVNHEQYF
TRBV4-1	TRBD1	TRBJ2-7	.	TGCGCCAGCAGCCAAGGCTTCACCGGGACAGGGTCCTACGAGCAGTACTTC	CASSQGFTGTGSYEQYF
TRBV18	.	TRBJ1-1	.	TGTGCCAGCTCACTTACTCTGGACACAAACACTGAAGCTTTCTTT	CASSLTLDTNTEAFF
TRBV5-4	TRBD1	TRBJ2-4	.	TGTGCCAGCAGCTTTCGCGCAGGGGGCTTAAACATTCAGTACTTC	CASSFRAGGLNIQYF
TRBV28	TRBD1	TRBJ2-3	.	TGTGCCAGCAGGCTCCCGGGACAGGGAACAGATACGCAGTATTTT	CASRLPGQGTDTQYF
TRBV2	.	TRBJ1-3	.	TGTGCCAGCGTCAGGGACTCTGGAAACACCATATATTTT	CASVRDSGNTIYF
TRBV2	.	TRBJ2-7	.	TGTGCCACCAACCGACAGGAACTCCCCTACGAGCAGTACTTC	CATNRQELPYEQYF
TRBV4-1	TRBD2	TRBJ2-1	.	TGCGCCAGCAGCACAACCGGGACTAGTGCTTACAATGAGCAGTTCTTC	CASSTTGTSAYNEQFF
TRBV12-5	TRBD1	TRBJ2-3	few	TGTGCTAGTGCCCGGGACAGGGCAGATACGCAGTATTTT	CASARDRADTQYF
TRBV5-6	.	TRBJ2-5	once	TGTGCCAGCAGCTTGCGGGATGCAGAGACCCAGTACTTC	CASSLRDAETQYF
TRBV4-1	.	TRBJ2-1	once	TGCGCCAGCAGCCTTGGTCGGGGGCTCTACAATGAGCAGTTCTTC	CASSLGRGLYNEQFF
TRBV7-6	.	TRBJ2-5	.	TGTGCCAGCAGCTCCGGTCTGCGGGAGACCCAGTACTTC	CASSSGLRETQYF